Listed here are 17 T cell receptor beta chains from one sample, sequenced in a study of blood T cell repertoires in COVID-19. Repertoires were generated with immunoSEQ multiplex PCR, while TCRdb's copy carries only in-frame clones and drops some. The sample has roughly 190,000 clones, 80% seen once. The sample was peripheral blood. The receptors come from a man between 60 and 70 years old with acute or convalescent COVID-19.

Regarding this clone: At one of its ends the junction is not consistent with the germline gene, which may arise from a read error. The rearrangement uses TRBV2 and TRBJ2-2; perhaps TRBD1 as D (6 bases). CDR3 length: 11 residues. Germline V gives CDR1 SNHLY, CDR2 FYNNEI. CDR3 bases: TGTGCCGGCAGACAGGCCGGGGAGCTGTTTTTT. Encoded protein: CAGRQAGELFF. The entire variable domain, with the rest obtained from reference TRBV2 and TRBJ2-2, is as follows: EPEVTQTPSHQVTQMGQEVILRCVPISNHLYFYWYRQILGQKVEFLVSFYNNEISEKSEIFDDQFSVERPDGSNFTLKIRSTKLEDSAMYFCAGRQAGELFFGEGSRLTVL.

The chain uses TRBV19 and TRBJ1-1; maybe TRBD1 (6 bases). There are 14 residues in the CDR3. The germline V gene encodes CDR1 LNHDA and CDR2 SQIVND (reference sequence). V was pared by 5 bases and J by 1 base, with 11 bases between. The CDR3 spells CASSSTGTNTEAFF. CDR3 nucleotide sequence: TGTGCCAGTAGTTCGACAGGAACGAACACTGAAGCTTTCTTT.

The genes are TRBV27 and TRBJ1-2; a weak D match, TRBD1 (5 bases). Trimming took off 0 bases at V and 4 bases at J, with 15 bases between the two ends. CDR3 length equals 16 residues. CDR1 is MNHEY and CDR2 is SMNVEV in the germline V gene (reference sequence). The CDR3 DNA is TGTGCCAGCAGTTTATCGGCCGGGGGGAAGATCTATGGCTACACCTTC. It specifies CASSLSAGGKIYGYTF.

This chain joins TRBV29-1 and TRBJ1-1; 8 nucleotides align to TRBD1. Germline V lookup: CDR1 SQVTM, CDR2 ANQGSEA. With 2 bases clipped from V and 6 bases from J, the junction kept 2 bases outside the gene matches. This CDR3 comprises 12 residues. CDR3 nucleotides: TGCAGCGTTGAAACAGGGGGTCCTGAAGCTTTCTTT. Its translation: CSVETGGPEAFF.

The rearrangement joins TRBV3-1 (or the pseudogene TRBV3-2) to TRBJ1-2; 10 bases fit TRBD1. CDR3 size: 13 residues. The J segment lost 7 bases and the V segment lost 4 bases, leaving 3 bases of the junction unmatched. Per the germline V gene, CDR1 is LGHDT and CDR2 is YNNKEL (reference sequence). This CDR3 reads CASSRQGALGYTF. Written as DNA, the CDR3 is TGTGCCAGCAGCCGACAGGGGGCGCTTGGCTACACCTTC.

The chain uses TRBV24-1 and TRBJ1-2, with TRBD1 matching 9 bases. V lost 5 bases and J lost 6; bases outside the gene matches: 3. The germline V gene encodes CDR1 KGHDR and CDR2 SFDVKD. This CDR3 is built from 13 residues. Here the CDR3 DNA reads TGTGCCACCAGTGGCCGACAGGGGGATGGCTACACCTTC. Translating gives CATSGRQGDGYTF.

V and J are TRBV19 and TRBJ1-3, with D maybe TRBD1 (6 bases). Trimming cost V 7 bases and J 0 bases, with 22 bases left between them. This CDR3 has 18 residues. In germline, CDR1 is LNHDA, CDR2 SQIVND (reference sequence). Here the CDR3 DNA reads TGTGCCAGTATTCCCTCTGGGACAAGAAGGACCTCTGGAAACACCATATATTTT. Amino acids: CASIPSGTRRTSGNTIYF. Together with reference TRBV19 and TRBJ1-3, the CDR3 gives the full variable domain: DGGITQSPKYLFRKEGQNVTLSCEQNLNHDAMYWYRQDPGQGLRLIYYSQIVNDFQKGDIAEGYSVSREKKESFPLTVTSAQKNPTAFYLCASIPSGTRRTSGNTIYFGEGSWLTVV.

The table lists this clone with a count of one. The CDR3 loop reads CASSPLAITYNEQFF. The CDR3 nucleotides are TGTGCCAGCAGCCCACTTGCAATAACCTACAATGAGCAGTTCTTC. The chain uses TRBV27 and TRBJ2-1, with D unclear. Germline CDR1 is MNHEY and CDR2 is SMNVEV (reference sequence). The CDR3 is made up of 15 amino acids. V was shortened by 6 bases and J by 2 bases, with 14 bases between the two germline ends.

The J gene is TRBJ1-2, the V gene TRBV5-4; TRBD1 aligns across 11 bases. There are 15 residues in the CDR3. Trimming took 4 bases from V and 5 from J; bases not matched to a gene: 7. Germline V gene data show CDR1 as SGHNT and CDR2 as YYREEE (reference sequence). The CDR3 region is CASSPGQGANYGYTF. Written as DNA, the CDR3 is TGTGCCAGCAGCCCCGGACAGGGGGCAAATTATGGCTACACCTTC.

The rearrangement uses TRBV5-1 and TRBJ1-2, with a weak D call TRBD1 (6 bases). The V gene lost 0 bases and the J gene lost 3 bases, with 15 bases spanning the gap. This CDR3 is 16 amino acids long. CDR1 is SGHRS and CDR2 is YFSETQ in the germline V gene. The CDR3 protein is CASSLASPGTYYGYTF. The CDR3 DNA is TGCGCCAGCAGCTTGGCCAGTCCCGGGACATACTATGGCTACACCTTC.

The CDR3 sequence: CASSQSGRAVYDPLHF. CDR3 DNA: TGCGCCAGCAGTCAATCGGGCAGGGCGGTTTATGATCCCCTCCACTTT. J is TRBJ1-6 and V is TRBV23-1, with D possibly TRBD1 on 5 matching bases. TRBV23-1 is recorded as an ORF, its role being uncertain. Between the trimmed V and J ends, which lost 0 bases and 13 bases, there was a span of 19 bases. The CDR3 totals 16 residues.

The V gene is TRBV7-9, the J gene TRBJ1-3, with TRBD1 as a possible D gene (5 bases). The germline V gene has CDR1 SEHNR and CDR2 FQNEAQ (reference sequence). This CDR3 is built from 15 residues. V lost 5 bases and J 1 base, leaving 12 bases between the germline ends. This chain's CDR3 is CASSPRAPSGNTIYF. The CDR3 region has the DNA TGTGCCAGCAGCCCCAGGGCCCCTTCTGGAAACACCATATATTTT.

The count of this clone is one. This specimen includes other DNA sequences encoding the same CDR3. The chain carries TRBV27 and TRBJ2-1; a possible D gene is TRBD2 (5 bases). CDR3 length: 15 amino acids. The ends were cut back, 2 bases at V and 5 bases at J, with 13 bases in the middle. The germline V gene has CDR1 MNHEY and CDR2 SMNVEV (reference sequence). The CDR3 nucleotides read TGTGCCAGCAGTTTACGTCTAGCCGGAAACAATGAGCAGTTCTTC. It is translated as CASSLRLAGNNEQFF.

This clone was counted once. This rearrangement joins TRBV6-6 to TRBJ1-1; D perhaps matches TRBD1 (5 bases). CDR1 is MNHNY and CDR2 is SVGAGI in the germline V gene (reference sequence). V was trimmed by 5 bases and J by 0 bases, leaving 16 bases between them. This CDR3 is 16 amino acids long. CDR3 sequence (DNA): TGTGCCAGCAGTCCGAAACGACAGAACATGAACACTGAAGCTTTCTTT. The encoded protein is CASSPKRQNMNTEAFF.

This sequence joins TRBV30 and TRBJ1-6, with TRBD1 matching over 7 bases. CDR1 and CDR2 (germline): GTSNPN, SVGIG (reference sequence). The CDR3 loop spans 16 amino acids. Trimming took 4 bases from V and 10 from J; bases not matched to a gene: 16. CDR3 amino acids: CAWMRQGREGISPLHF. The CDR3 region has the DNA TGTGCCTGGATGCGACAGGGAAGAGAAGGGATATCACCCCTCCACTTT.

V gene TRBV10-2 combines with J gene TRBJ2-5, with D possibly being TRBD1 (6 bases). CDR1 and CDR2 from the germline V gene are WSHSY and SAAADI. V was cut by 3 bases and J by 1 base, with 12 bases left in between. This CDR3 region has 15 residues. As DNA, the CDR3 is TGCGCCAGCAGTGACGCGGACAGCACCCAAGAGACCCAGTACTTC. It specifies CASSDADSTQETQYF.

The CDR3 spells CSASRAAGQDTQYF. CDR3 in DNA: TGCAGTGCTAGTAGGGCGGCGGGACAGGATACGCAGTATTTT. J is TRBJ2-3 and V is TRBV20-1, with D possibly being TRBD1 (7 bases). V was shortened by 3 bases and J by 6 bases, with 16 bases between the two germline ends. The CDR3 spans 14 residues. The germline gives CDR1 DFQATT, CDR2 SNEGSKA (reference sequence).